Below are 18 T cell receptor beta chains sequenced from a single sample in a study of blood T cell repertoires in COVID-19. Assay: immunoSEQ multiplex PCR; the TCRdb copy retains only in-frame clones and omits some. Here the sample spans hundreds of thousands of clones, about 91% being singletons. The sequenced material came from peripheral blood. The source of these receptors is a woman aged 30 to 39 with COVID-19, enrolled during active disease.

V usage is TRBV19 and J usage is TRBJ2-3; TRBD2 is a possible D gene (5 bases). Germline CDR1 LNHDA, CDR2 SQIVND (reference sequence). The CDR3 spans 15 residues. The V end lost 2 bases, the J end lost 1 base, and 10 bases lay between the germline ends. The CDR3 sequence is CASSIRARGTDTQYF. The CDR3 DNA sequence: TGTGCCAGTAGTATACGGGCGAGGGGCACAGATACGCAGTATTTT.

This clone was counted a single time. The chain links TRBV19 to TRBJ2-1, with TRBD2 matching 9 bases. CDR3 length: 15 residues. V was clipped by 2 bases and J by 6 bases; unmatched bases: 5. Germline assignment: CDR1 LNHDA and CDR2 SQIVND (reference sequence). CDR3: CASSIFGGRANEQFF. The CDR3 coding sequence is TGTGCCAGTAGTATATTCGGCGGGAGGGCCAATGAGCAGTTCTTC.

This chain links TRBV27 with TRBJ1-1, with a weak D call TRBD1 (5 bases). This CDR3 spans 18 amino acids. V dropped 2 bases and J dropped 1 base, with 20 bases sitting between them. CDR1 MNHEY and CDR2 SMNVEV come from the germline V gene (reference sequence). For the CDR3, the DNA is TGTGCCAGCAGTTTAACCCCTAGGGTGGCCGGGGGGAACACTGAAGCTTTCTTT. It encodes CASSLTPRVAGGNTEAFF.

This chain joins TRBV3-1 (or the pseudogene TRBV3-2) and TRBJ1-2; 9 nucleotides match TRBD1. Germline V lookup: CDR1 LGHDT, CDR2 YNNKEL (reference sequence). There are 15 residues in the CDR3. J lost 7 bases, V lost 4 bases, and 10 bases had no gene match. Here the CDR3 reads CASSPGQGPVGGYTF. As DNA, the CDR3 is TGTGCCAGCAGCCCCGGACAGGGGCCTGTGGGTGGCTACACCTTC.

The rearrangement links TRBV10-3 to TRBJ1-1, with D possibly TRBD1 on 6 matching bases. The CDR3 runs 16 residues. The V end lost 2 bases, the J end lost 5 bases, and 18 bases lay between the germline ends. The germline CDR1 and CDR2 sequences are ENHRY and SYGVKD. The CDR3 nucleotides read TGTGCCATCAGTGAGCCTCACGGGGGGGGGCGGACTGAAGCTTTCTTT. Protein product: CAISEPHGGGRTEAFF.

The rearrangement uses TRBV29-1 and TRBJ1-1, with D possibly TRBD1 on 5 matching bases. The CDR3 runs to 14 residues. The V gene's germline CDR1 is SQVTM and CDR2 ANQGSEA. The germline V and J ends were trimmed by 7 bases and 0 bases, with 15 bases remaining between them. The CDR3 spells CSGGEQSMNTEAFF. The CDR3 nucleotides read TGCAGCGGGGGCGAACAGAGCATGAACACTGAAGCTTTCTTT.

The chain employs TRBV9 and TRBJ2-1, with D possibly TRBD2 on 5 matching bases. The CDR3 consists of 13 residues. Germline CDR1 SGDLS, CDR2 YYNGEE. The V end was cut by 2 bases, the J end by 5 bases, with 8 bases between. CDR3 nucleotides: TGTGCCAGCAGCGTTCTCGGGAACAATGAGCAGTTCTTC. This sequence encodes CASSVLGNNEQFF. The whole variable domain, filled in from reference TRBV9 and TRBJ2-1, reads DSGVTQTPKHLITATGQRVTLRCSPRSGDLSVYWYQQSLDQGLQFLIQYYNGEERAKGNILERFSAQQFPDLHSELNLSSLELGDSALYFCASSVLGNNEQFFGPGTRLTVL.

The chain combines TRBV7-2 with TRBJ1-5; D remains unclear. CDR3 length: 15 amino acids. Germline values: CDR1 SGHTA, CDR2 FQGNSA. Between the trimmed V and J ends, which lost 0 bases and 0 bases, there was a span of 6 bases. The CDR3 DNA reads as TGTGCCAGCAGCTTAGCGTACGGTAGCAATCAGCCCCAGCATTTT. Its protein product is CASSLAYGSNQPQHF.

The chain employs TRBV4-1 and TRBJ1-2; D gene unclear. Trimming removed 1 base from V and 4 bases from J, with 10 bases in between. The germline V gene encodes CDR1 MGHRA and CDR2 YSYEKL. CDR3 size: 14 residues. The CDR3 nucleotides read TGCGCCAGCAGCCAAGTGAGTGGTCCCTATGGCTACACCTTC. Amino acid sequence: CASSQVSGPYGYTF.

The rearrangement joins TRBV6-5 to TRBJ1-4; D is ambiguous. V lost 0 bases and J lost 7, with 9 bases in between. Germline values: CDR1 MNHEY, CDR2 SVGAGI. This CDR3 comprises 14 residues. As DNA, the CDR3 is TGTGCCAGCAGTTACTCTCCCGGAGGTGAAAAACTGTTTTTT. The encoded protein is CASSYSPGGEKLFF.

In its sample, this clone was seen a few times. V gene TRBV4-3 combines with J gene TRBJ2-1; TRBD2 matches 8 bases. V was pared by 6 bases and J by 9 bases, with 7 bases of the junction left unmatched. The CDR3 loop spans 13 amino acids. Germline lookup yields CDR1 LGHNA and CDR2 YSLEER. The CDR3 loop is CASRRTSSLEQFF. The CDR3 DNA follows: TGCGCCAGCAGGAGGACTAGCAGCCTTGAGCAGTTCTTC.

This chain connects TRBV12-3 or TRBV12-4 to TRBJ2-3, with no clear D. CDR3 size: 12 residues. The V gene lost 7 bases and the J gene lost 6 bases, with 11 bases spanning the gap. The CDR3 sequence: CASKRAGDTQYF. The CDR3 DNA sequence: TGTGCCAGCAAGAGAGCCGGGGATACGCAGTATTTT.

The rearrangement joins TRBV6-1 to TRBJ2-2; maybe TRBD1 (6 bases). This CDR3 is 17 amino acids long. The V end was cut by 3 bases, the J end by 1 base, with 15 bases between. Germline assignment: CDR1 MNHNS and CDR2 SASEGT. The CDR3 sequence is CASSDATDRENTGELFF. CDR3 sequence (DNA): TGTGCCAGCAGTGACGCTACGGACAGAGAGAACACCGGGGAGCTGTTTTTT.

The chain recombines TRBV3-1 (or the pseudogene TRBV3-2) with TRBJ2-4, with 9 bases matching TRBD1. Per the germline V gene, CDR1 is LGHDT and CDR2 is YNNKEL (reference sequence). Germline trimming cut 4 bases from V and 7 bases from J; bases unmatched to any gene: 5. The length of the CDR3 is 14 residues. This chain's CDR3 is CASSLQGAWNIQYF. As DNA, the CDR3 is TGTGCCAGCAGCCTACAGGGGGCGTGGAACATTCAGTACTTC.

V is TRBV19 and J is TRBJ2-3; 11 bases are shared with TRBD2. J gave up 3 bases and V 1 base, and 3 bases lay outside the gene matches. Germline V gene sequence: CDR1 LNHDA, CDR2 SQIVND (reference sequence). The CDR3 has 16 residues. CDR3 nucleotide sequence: TGTGCCAGTAGTATAGTTGGGACTAGCGGTACAGATACGCAGTATTTT. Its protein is CASSIVGTSGTDTQYF.

The CDR3 loop is CASSQGVLRTDQPQHF. The CDR3 bases are TGCGCCAGCAGCCAAGGAGTATTACGTACGGATCAGCCCCAGCATTTT. The rearrangement uses TRBV4-3 and TRBJ1-5; D gene uncertain. This CDR3 region has 16 residues. The germline gives CDR1 LGHNA, CDR2 YSLEER. V was trimmed by 1 base and J by 5 bases, leaving 15 bases between them.

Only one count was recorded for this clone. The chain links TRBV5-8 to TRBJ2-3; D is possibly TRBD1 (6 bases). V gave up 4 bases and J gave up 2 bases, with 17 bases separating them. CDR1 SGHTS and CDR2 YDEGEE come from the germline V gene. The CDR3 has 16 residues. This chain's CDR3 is CASSPAGARNTDTQYF. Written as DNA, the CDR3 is TGTGCCAGCAGCCCAGCAGGGGCTCGGAACACAGATACGCAGTATTTT.

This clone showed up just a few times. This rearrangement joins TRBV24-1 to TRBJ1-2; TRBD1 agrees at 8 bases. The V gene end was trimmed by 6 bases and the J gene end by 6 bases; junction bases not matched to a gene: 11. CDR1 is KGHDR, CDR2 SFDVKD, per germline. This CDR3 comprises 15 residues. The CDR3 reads CATSNQGATLDGYTF. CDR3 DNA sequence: TGTGCCACCAGTAATCAGGGGGCCACTTTGGATGGCTACACCTTC.